This T cell receptor (beta chain) was sequenced in a study of shared clonotypes between healthy human individuals. Study-wide context: Samples came from two female and a few male donors aged 18 to 49.

There are 15 residues in the CDR3. V was clipped by 3 bases and J by 1 base; unmatched bases: 2. Looked up from germline, CDR1 is SGHVS and CDR2 is FQNEAQ. Details on this clone: Other DNA sequences within the sample encode an identical CDR3.

Terminally differentiated effector memory CD45RA+ cells were excluded from the naive CD8 cells, which were CD45RO-negative and positively selected for CCR7. Original methodology: ImmunoSEQ yielded junction-only sequences lacking quality scores, so filtering differed. Measured with immunoSEQ multiplex PCR; TCRdb has only the in-frame clones, and not every one. V and J calls and clone size are as listed in that table; D and trimming were resolved from the DNA. Among 2 million to 2.5 million clones listed, just under 95% were seen once. This chain joins TRBV7-8 and TRBJ2-3, with 9 bases fitting TRBD1. The clonotype was recovered from a man between 18 and 35 years old in good health. The sample was naive CD8+ T cells sorted from blood. The CDR3 sequence is CASSFRDRGTDTQYF. The CDR3 nucleotides are TGTGCCAGCAGCTTCCGGGACAGGGGCACAGATACGCAGTATTTT.